A single sample is the source of the 2 T cell receptor beta chains below, sequenced in a study of metastatic and nonmetastatic thyroid tumors. Via MiXCR, TCRdb re-called the PCR reads. Of some 93,000 clones in the sample, roughly an eighth were seen once. Each patient came to thyroid surgery without any prior treatment (of any kind). Material: blood. These receptor sequences come from a female donor with papillary thyroid cancer or a benign thyroid nodule (not recorded which). Some clones in this sample may be carry-over from other donors' samples.

This clone has at least ten counts. The chain is built from TRBV4-1 and TRBJ2-5, with 9 bases fitting TRBD2. From germline, CDR1 is MGHRA and CDR2 YSYEKL. This CDR3 spans 17 amino acids. Unmatched junction bases numbered 7, after V lost 0 bases and J lost 2 bases. DNA of the CDR3: TGCGCCAGCAGCCAAGATGGTGCGGGAGGGTTACAAGAGACCCAGTACTTC. Translating gives CASSQDGAGGLQETQYF.

This clone showed up many times. This chain joins TRBV28 and TRBJ1-6; 8 bases align to TRBD1. This CDR3 spans 14 amino acids. Trimming at V came to 2 bases and at J to 9 bases, leaving 3 bases not matched to a gene. Per germline, CDR1 MDHEN and CDR2 SYDVKM. Here the CDR3 DNA reads TGTGCCAGCAGTTTAGGACAGGGTAGTTCACCCCTCCACTTT. It yields the protein CASSLGQGSSPLHF.